The 24 T cell receptor beta chains reported below all come from one sample, sequenced in a study of monozygotic twins with inflammatory bowel disease. After re-calling the 5' RACE reads, TCRdb lists one entry per CDR3 protein, DNA absent. The specimen's table records around 410,000 distinct CDR3 sequences. The sample consisted of blood. These receptors came from a human donor with ulcerative colitis or Crohn's disease, or a healthy co-twin of an affected twin (not recorded which).

The genes are TRBV6-1 and TRBJ2-1; TCRdb's D gene call, TRBD1, goes unchecked for lack of DNA. This CDR3 region has 14 residues. CDR1 and CDR2 from the germline V gene are MNHNS and SASEGT. The CDR3 sequence: CASGPGSSYNEQFF.

The rearrangement joins TRBV9 to TRBJ2-3; TCRdb's assignment of TRBD2 cannot be checked, as there is no DNA. The CDR3 extends over 15 amino acids. Germline CDR1 reads SGDLS; CDR2 reads YYNGEE. The CDR3 protein is CASSASGGGADTQYF.

V is TRBV4-3 and J is TRBJ2-1; TCRdb designates TRBD1, a call that cannot be tested without DNA. The V gene's germline CDR1 is LGHNA and CDR2 YSLEER. CDR3 length equals 11 residues. The CDR3 is CASSDTGGQFF.

The chain recombines TRBV12-3 or TRBV12-4 with TRBJ1-4. This CDR3 spans 16 amino acids. The CDR3 here is CASSLSRLGTNEKLFF.

V is TRBV4-2 and J is TRBJ2-1. This CDR3 has 15 residues. Germline assignment: CDR1 LGHNA and CDR2 YNFKEQ. The CDR3 is CASSQEAGDSPVSFF.

This chain links TRBV24-1 with TRBJ2-1; TCRdb's D call of TRBD2 is untestable without DNA. Germline V CDR1 and CDR2: KGHDR, SFDVKD. The CDR3 contains 16 residues. The CDR3 spells CATSDSTSGGEDEQFF.

V and J are TRBV10-3 and TRBJ1-5. There are 13 residues in the CDR3. Germline V lookup: CDR1 ENHRY, CDR2 SYGVKD. The CDR3 sequence is CANSPTRDQPQHF.

The J gene is TRBJ1-1, the V gene TRBV6-2 or TRBV6-3; the D call from TCRdb, TRBD1, cannot be confirmed without DNA. This CDR3 is built from 16 residues. Germline CDR1 MNHEY, CDR2 SVGEGT. The CDR3 sequence: CASSYSGVGSTTEAFF.

Here the CDR3 reads CASSQDEAWETQYF. This rearrangement joins TRBV4-2 to TRBJ2-5. Germline V gives CDR1 LGHNA, CDR2 YNFKEQ. The CDR3 covers 14 residues.

The chain couples TRBV5-6 to TRBJ2-2. CDR1 is SGHDT, CDR2 YYEEEE, per germline. The length of the CDR3 is 12 residues. CDR3 residues: CASSLSVGELFF.

The chain carries TRBV5-1 and TRBJ2-1; the D call of TRBD1 rests on TCRdb alone, since no DNA is present to check it. Germline V lookup: CDR1 SGHRS, CDR2 YFSETQ. The CDR3 is 18 residues long. The CDR3 sequence: CASGSPFHYRTRDNEQFF. The full variable domain, rest sourced from reference TRBV5-1 and TRBJ2-1, is KAGVTQTPRYLIKTRGQQVTLSCSPISGHRSVSWYQQTPGQGLQFLFEYFSETQRNKGNFPGRFSGRQFSNSRSEMNVSTLELGDSALYLCASGSPFHYRTRDNEQFFGPGTRLTVL.

The CDR3 is CASSYEGRLNQPQHF. The chain recombines TRBV5-1 with TRBJ1-5; the D call from TCRdb, TRBD1, cannot be confirmed without DNA. This CDR3 is 15 amino acids long. In germline, CDR1 is SGHRS, CDR2 YFSETQ.

This chain connects TRBV10-3 to TRBJ2-3; the D gene TCRdb calls, TRBD2, cannot be checked with no DNA. This CDR3 region has 15 residues. CDR1 and CDR2 (germline): ENHRY, SYGVKD. CDR3 residues: CATDGLAGGPGSQYF.

This chain joins TRBV25-1 and TRBJ2-5; the D gene TCRdb calls, TRBD2, cannot be checked with no DNA. Germline CDR1 is MGHDK and CDR2 is SYGVNS. This CDR3 spans 12 amino acids. The CDR3 spells CASSGIAETQYF.

The rearrangement uses TRBV18 and TRBJ2-5; the TCRdb D gene call, TRBD2, has no DNA to confirm it. This CDR3 is built from 17 residues. Germline V gene sequence: CDR1 KGHSH, CDR2 LQKENI. The CDR3 here is CASSQKTTSGLQETQYF.

The CDR3 region is CASSPSRVYPYEQYF. The chain recombines TRBV13 with TRBJ2-7; the TCRdb call, TRBD1, lacks DNA for checking. The CDR3 is made up of 15 amino acids. Germline CDR1 PRHDT, CDR2 FYEKMQ (reference sequence).

The V gene is TRBV5-1, the J gene TRBJ1-5. In germline, CDR1 is SGHRS, CDR2 YFSETQ. The CDR3 sequence is 15 residues long. The chain's CDR3 is CASSVDTQGNQPQHF.

This sequence joins TRBV5-1 and TRBJ2-5; TCRdb lists TRBD2, though no DNA is available to test this call. Per the germline V gene, CDR1 is SGHRS and CDR2 is YFSETQ. The CDR3 is 14 residues long. CDR3 in amino acids: CASSSGVGRETQYF.

The chain uses TRBV5-4 and TRBJ1-3; with no DNA, the TCRdb D assignment of TRBD1 cannot be verified. Per germline, CDR1 SGHNT and CDR2 YYREEE (reference sequence). The CDR3 consists of 15 residues. The CDR3 region is CASSLGLGSWNTIYF.

This rearrangement joins TRBV28 to TRBJ2-5; the TRBD2 assignment by TCRdb is unverifiable without DNA. CDR1 MDHEN and CDR2 SYDVKM come from the germline V gene. The CDR3 spans 14 residues. The CDR3 is CASRPTSWGGTQYF.

V gene TRBV20-1 combines with J gene TRBJ2-2; TCRdb's D gene call, TRBD2, goes unchecked for lack of DNA. This CDR3 region has 17 residues. Germline loops: CDR1 DFQATT, CDR2 SNEGSKA (reference sequence). CDR3 protein: CSAQKPLAGVRSGELFF.

The chain links TRBV28 to TRBJ2-3; as DNA is missing, the TRBD1 call by TCRdb cannot be tested. The CDR3 loop spans 15 amino acids. The germline CDR1 and CDR2 sequences are MDHEN and SYDVKM. The CDR3 region is CASRLPRGQGDTQYF.

This rearrangement joins TRBV2 to TRBJ2-3; TCRdb designates TRBD2, a call that cannot be tested without DNA. CDR1 is SNHLY, CDR2 FYNNEI, per germline. CDR3 length: 17 residues. CDR3 sequence reads: CASSGGGRSTSTDTQYF.

The chain is built from TRBV20-1 and TRBJ2-1; the TCRdb call, TRBD2, lacks DNA for checking. The germline CDR1 and CDR2 sequences are DFQATT and SNEGSKA (reference sequence). There are 16 residues in the CDR3. This CDR3 reads CSARDRFGGTTGEQFF.